This TCR beta chain came from a study of identifying expanded T cells in peripheral blood. The protocol was immunoSEQ multiplex PCR, while the TCRdb copy is restricted to in-frame clones and leaves out a portion. The data show 75,000 to 95,000 clones, over 85% seen once. CDR1 is SGHRS, CDR2 YFSETQ, per germline. Between the trimmed V and J ends, which lost 0 bases and 1 base, there was a span of 10 bases. The CDR3 consists of 15 residues. Healthy donors had no documented immune events, such as infections, while sampled. Points from the study as a whole: Differentially abundant clones: about 1.2 between replicates, around 17 at around 14 days, 18 to 20 at four. Clone count variance between roughly 2-week samples rose with total template count.

In regard to this clone: Its target is unknown.

This chain connects TRBV5-1 to TRBJ1-1; no reliable D call. This sequence originates from a person aged 18 to 75 in good health. The material sequenced was blood. The CDR3 sequence: CASSLGHGRNTEAFF. The DNA of the CDR3 is TGCGCCAGCAGCTTGGGGCACGGGCGGAACACTGAAGCTTTCTTT.